This passage covers 30 T cell receptor beta chains from one sample sequenced in a study of CD4 T cells in relation to SARS-CoV-2 and coronaviruses. No antigen has been assigned to these receptors. The unexposed donors gave CD4+ T cells in about 2011-2018, prior to COVID-19. CD4+ T cells were isolated from the cells after about ten days of culture. The protocol was immunoSEQ multiplex PCR, while the TCRdb copy is restricted to in-frame clones and leaves out a portion. The sample holds about 21,000 clones; about 80% are singletons and the top ten take around 15%. The sample was CD4+ T cells from PBMCs, cultured in vitro. These receptors all stem from a human donor in good health.

This clone was detected a few times. V usage is TRBV27 and J usage is TRBJ1-5; 7 nucleotides agree with TRBD1. J lost 1 base, V lost 3 bases, and 0 bases had no gene match. This CDR3 region has 14 residues. Germline V gene sequence: CDR1 MNHEY, CDR2 SMNVEV (reference sequence). The CDR3 DNA reads as TGTGCCAGCAGTTTGACAGGGAGCAATCAGCCCCAGCATTTT. As protein: CASSLTGSNQPQHF.

The chain links TRBV5-6 to TRBJ1-1, with 8 positions matching TRBD1. Unmatched junction bases numbered 6, after V lost 4 bases and J lost 4 bases. CDR3 length equals 14 residues. CDR1 SGHDT and CDR2 YYEEEE come from the germline V gene. This CDR3 is CASSPTGVFTEAFF. The CDR3 nucleotides read TGTGCCAGCAGCCCGACAGGGGTTTTCACTGAAGCTTTCTTT.

The rearrangement links TRBV9 to TRBJ1-1; D remains unclear. This CDR3 is built from 13 residues. Trimming took 0 bases from V and 2 from J, leaving 5 bases between them. Germline CDR1 SGDLS, CDR2 YYNGEE. The DNA of the CDR3 is TGTGCCAGCAGCGTAGCTCAAAACACTGAAGCTTTCTTT. It translates to CASSVAQNTEAFF. The variable domain in full, with the rest retrieved from reference TRBV9 and TRBJ1-1, is DSGVTQTPKHLITATGQRVTLRCSPRSGDLSVYWYQQSLDQGLQFLIQYYNGEERAKGNILERFSAQQFPDLHSELNLSSLELGDSALYFCASSVAQNTEAFFGQGTRLTVV.

The chain recombines TRBV9 with TRBJ1-2; D gene unclear. V was cut by 3 bases and J by 8 bases, with 8 bases left in between. Germline loops: CDR1 SGDLS, CDR2 YYNGEE. There are 11 residues in the CDR3. The CDR3 loop is CASSALAGYTF. In DNA form, the CDR3 reads TGTGCCAGCAGCGCCCTTGCCGGCTACACCTTC. The full variable domain, completed using reference TRBV9 and TRBJ1-2, is DSGVTQTPKHLITATGQRVTLRCSPRSGDLSVYWYQQSLDQGLQFLIQYYNGEERAKGNILERFSAQQFPDLHSELNLSSLELGDSALYFCASSALAGYTFGSGTRLTVV.

This chain connects TRBV9 to TRBJ1-6, with no clear D. The CDR3 is made up of 13 amino acids. Per the germline V gene, CDR1 is SGDLS and CDR2 is YYNGEE. V lost 0 bases and J 11 bases, leaving 9 bases between the germline ends. CDR3 DNA: TGTGCCAGCAGCGTAGACGGGGTTACACCCCTCCACTTT. This codes for CASSVDGVTPLHF.

This clone was detected only a few times. The chain recombines TRBV6-5 with TRBJ1-1; D remains ambiguous. The CDR3 is made up of 14 amino acids. Germline V lookup: CDR1 MNHEY, CDR2 SVGAGI. V gave up 5 bases and J gave up 0 bases, with 10 bases separating them. The CDR3 sequence is CASSPSQMNTEAFF. The CDR3, as DNA: TGTGCCAGCAGTCCTTCCCAAATGAACACTGAAGCTTTCTTT.

This chain links TRBV6-6 with TRBJ2-7; 12 bases map to TRBD1. Per germline, CDR1 MNHNY and CDR2 SVGAGI (reference sequence). J was trimmed by 8 bases and V by 6 bases; bases with no gene match: 5. This CDR3 comprises 13 residues. CDR3 protein: CASSPGTGGKQYF. For the CDR3, the DNA is TGTGCCAGCAGCCCCGGGACAGGGGGCAAGCAGTACTTC.

The chain couples TRBV2 to TRBJ1-4, with D unresolved. The V gene's germline CDR1 is SNHLY and CDR2 FYNNEI. The CDR3 runs 12 residues. Trimming removed 4 bases at V and 5 bases at J, with 5 bases between. CDR3 sequence (DNA): TGTGCCAGCAGTGGGAGCAATGAAAAACTGTTTTTT. Translated: CASSGSNEKLFF.

This chain links TRBV18 with TRBJ2-2; 10 nucleotides match TRBD1. The CDR3 extends over 16 amino acids. The junction had 4 bases not matched to a gene; V was cut back by 2 bases and J by 4 bases. Germline V gives CDR1 KGHSH, CDR2 LQKENI. The CDR3 here is CASSPWGTGATGELFF. The CDR3 DNA is TGTGCCAGCTCACCATGGGGGACAGGGGCCACCGGGGAGCTGTTTTTT.

The chain links TRBV5-4 to TRBJ2-1, with D unresolved. The germline V gene has CDR1 SGHNT and CDR2 YYREEE (reference sequence). V was pared by 4 bases and J by 5 bases, with 4 bases between. The CDR3 has 11 amino acids. CDR3 loop: CASSNDNEQFF. The CDR3 nucleotides read TGTGCCAGCAGCAATGACAATGAGCAGTTCTTC.

The chain has TRBV21-1 and TRBJ1-6; the listed D gene, TRBD1, was not tested against the DNA. TRBV21-1 is marked as a pseudogene. The CDR3 is made up of 14 amino acids. The chain's CDR3 is CASETGRHNSPLHF. The CDR3 region has the DNA TGTGCCAGCGAGACAGGTCGGCATAATTCACCCCTCCACTTT.

This clone was recorded once. The rearrangement joins TRBV11-2 to TRBJ2-5; D not resolved. Between the trimmed V and J ends, which lost 2 bases and 3 bases, there was a span of 7 bases. This CDR3 spans 13 amino acids. Germline-derived CDR1 and CDR2 are SGHAT and FQNNGV. DNA for the CDR3: TGTGCCAGCAGCTTAACTCAGAAAGAGACCCAGTACTTC. It translates to CASSLTQKETQYF.

V gene TRBV9 combines with J gene TRBJ2-2; 9 bases line up with TRBD1. Trimming at V came to 3 bases and at J to 1 base, leaving 1 base not matched to a gene. The CDR3 spans 15 residues. Germline V gene sequence: CDR1 SGDLS, CDR2 YYNGEE. The CDR3 DNA reads as TGTGCCAGCAGCGCGGGACAGGGGAACACCGGGGAGCTGTTTTTT. This sequence encodes CASSAGQGNTGELFF.

The chain carries TRBV24-1 and TRBJ1-2; D is perhaps TRBD1 (5 bases). V lost 1 base and J 10 bases, leaving 18 bases between the germline ends. Per the germline V gene, CDR1 is KGHDR and CDR2 is SFDVKD. The CDR3 is 15 amino acids. CDR3 sequence: CATSDLTRGGVHYTF. DNA of the CDR3: TGTGCCACCAGTGATTTAACTCGGGGAGGGGTTCACTACACCTTC.

The chain is built from TRBV19 and TRBJ1-1; tentatively, D is TRBD1 (5 bases). This CDR3 comprises 13 residues. V was shortened by 9 bases and J by 2 bases, with 13 bases between the two germline ends. The germline V gene has CDR1 LNHDA and CDR2 SQIVND (reference sequence). The CDR3 coding sequence is TGTGCCAGAAGGCGCAGGGCTAACACTGAAGCTTTCTTT. As protein: CARRRRANTEAFF.

The rearrangement joins TRBV6-6 to TRBJ1-2; D unresolved. Trimming took off 5 bases at V and 1 base at J, with 11 bases between the two ends. The CDR3 extends over 14 amino acids. Germline V gene lookup returns CDR1 MNHNY and CDR2 SVGAGI (reference sequence). The CDR3 bases are TGTGCCAGCAGTCACGACCAGGTTAACTATGGCTACACCTTC. This translates into CASSHDQVNYGYTF.

V and J are TRBV12-1 and TRBJ2-1; no check of the table's D call, TRBD2, against the DNA was made. TRBV12-1 is reported as a pseudogene. The CDR3 consists of 16 residues. The CDR3 DNA sequence: TGTGCCAGCAGCTTTGTTTGCGCCCACTCCTACAATGAGCAGTTCTTC. Its protein product is CASSFVCAHSYNEQFF.

The V gene is TRBV28, the J gene TRBJ2-1; no definite D call. With 4 bases removed from V and 9 bases from J, the gap between germline ends came to 25 bases. The CDR3 contains 17 residues. In germline, CDR1 is MDHEN, CDR2 SYDVKM. The CDR3 sequence: CASSSGEFEVRRSEQFF. CDR3 DNA sequence: TGTGCCAGCAGTTCGGGTGAATTTGAGGTCCGTCGGAGTGAGCAGTTCTTC.

V gene TRBV19 combines with J gene TRBJ1-2; D perhaps matches TRBD1 (5 bases). Germline V gives CDR1 LNHDA, CDR2 SQIVND (reference sequence). This CDR3 region has 14 residues. V was pared by 4 bases and J by 4 bases, with 13 bases between. CDR3 sequence (DNA): TGTGCCAGTAGTACCCAGGGTTTTGGCTATGGCTACACCTTC. This gives the protein CASSTQGFGYGYTF.

The V gene is TRBV27, the J gene TRBJ2-5; 9 nucleotides agree with TRBD2. The CDR3 consists of 16 residues. Germline CDR1 reads MNHEY; CDR2 reads SMNVEV (reference sequence). Unmatched junction bases numbered 9, after V lost 0 bases and J lost 7 bases. The CDR3 reads CASSLSPSSGIRTQYF. CDR3 nucleotide sequence: TGTGCCAGCAGTTTATCGCCGTCTAGCGGGATTCGGACCCAGTACTTC.

The V and J genes are TRBV19 and TRBJ2-5; D may be TRBD1 (5 bases). The CDR3 is 12 amino acids. The V gene's germline CDR1 is LNHDA and CDR2 SQIVND (reference sequence). Trimming pared 6 bases from V and 7 bases from J, leaving 12 bases between. This CDR3 is CASRPQGGTQYF. The CDR3 coding sequence is TGTGCCAGTAGACCCCAGGGCGGGACCCAGTACTTC.

This clone is classed as medium-sized. The V and J genes are TRBV30 and TRBJ1-2; possible D gene TRBD1, 6 bases. Trimming removed 3 bases at V and 6 bases at J, with 14 bases between. The CDR3 has 13 amino acids. Germline values: CDR1 GTSNPN, CDR2 SVGIG (reference sequence). Written as DNA, the CDR3 is TGTGCCTGGAGAACGGACAGACGAGATGGCTACACCTTC. This gives the protein CAWRTDRRDGYTF.

This chain connects TRBV5-1 to TRBJ1-5; 7 bases are shared with TRBD1. The CDR3 contains 15 residues. Germline assignment: CDR1 SGHRS and CDR2 YFSETQ. V dropped 4 bases and J dropped 4; count of bases not matched to a gene: 8. The CDR3: CASSKTGLRNQPQHF. The DNA for the CDR3 is TGCGCCAGCAGCAAGACAGGGCTACGAAATCAGCCCCAGCATTTT.

The chain links TRBV6-1 to TRBJ2-1, with 7 bases matching TRBD1. Germline loops: CDR1 MNHNS, CDR2 SASEGT. The ends lost 3 bases at V and 9 bases at J; junction bases unmatched: 11. There are 15 residues in the CDR3. The CDR3 loop reads CASSETGLGTLEQFF. The CDR3 coding sequence is TGTGCCAGCAGTGAGACAGGGTTGGGGACCCTTGAGCAGTTCTTC.

This chain links TRBV7-3 with TRBJ2-1; D is undetermined. Trimming took 0 bases from V and 5 from J, leaving 5 bases between them. The germline V gene encodes CDR1 SGHTA and CDR2 FQGTGA. This CDR3 spans 13 amino acids. The DNA for the CDR3 is TGTGCCAGCAGCTTAACAGTAAACAATGAGCAGTTCTTC. Translated: CASSLTVNNEQFF. The full variable domain, completed using reference TRBV7-3 and TRBJ2-1, is GAGVSQTPSNKVTEKGKYVELRCDPISGHTALYWYRQSLGQGPEFLIYFQGTGAADDSGLPNDRFFAVRPEGSVSTLKIQRTERGDSAVYLCASSLTVNNEQFFGPGTRLTVL.

The chain employs TRBV2 and TRBJ2-4; D gene uncertain. Germline CDR1 SNHLY, CDR2 FYNNEI. The CDR3 sequence is 16 residues long. V lost 7 bases and J lost 1, with 17 bases in between. The CDR3 DNA reads TGTGCCAGCAAAGCCAGCAGGTCTATGGCCAAAAACATTCAGTACTTC. Translated, it gives CASKASRSMAKNIQYF.

This sequence joins TRBV6-4 and TRBJ2-1; TRBD1 or TRBD2 may be the D gene (5 bases each). This CDR3 is built from 14 residues. V lost 2 bases and J 10 bases, leaving 15 bases between the germline ends. CDR1 is MRHNA and CDR2 is SNTAGT in the germline V gene. The CDR3 DNA reads TGTGCCAGCAGTGACCGGGCGGAGGACACAGAGCAGTTCTTC. This gives the protein CASSDRAEDTEQFF.

The gene calls are TRBV10-3 and TRBJ1-2, with 8 positions matching TRBD1. The V segment lost 4 bases and the J segment 1 base; nucleotides outside the gene matches: 2. CDR3 length: 14 amino acids. CDR1 is ENHRY, CDR2 SYGVKD, per germline. The CDR3 DNA sequence: TGTGCCATCAGTGGGACAGGGCTTAACTATGGCTACACCTTC. It encodes CAISGTGLNYGYTF.

The V call is TRBV19, the J call TRBJ1-2; D gene uncertain. CDR1 and CDR2 (germline): LNHDA, SQIVND (reference sequence). Trimming pared 2 bases from V and 0 bases from J, leaving 10 bases between. The CDR3 loop spans 15 amino acids. As DNA, the CDR3 is TGTGCCAGTAGTATATACGGACCATCTAACTATGGCTACACCTTC. It encodes CASSIYGPSNYGYTF.

The CDR3 bases are TGCGCCAGCAGCCAAGATAAGGCGGGGACTTTCTCCAGCGGGCCCACAGATACGCAGTATTTT. Translation: CASSQDKAGTFSSGPTDTQYF. V usage is TRBV4-1 and J usage is TRBJ2-3; perhaps TRBD2 as D (6 bases). This CDR3 spans 21 amino acids. Germline V gene lookup returns CDR1 MGHRA and CDR2 YSYEKL. Trimming took off 0 bases at V and 2 bases at J, with 27 bases between the two ends.